The 2 T cell receptor beta chains below come from one sample, sequenced in a study of spatial heterogeneity in lung cancer. Time point in this sample: sample taken at primary tumor resection. TCRdb itself ran the 5' RACE reads through MiXCR, one entry per CDR3 protein. Here the sample spans approximately 1,400 distinct CDR3 sequences, 10% being singletons. Antigens for these TCRs are unknown. Study conclusions and caveats: Expanded alpha and beta TCR counts within tumors tracked tumor mutation counts.

The sample consisted of lung tumor tissue, taken at surgery. Receptors originate from a female donor with early-stage non-small cell lung cancer.

This clonotype is medium-sized in the sample. Sequence at one end of the junction differs from germline and may be a read error. This beta chain lies outside the target of a library built for alpha chains; its clone size means little. The rearrangement links TRBV9 to TRBJ2-7, with D perhaps being TRBD1 or TRBD2 (5 bases each). There are 13 residues in the CDR3. Germline values: CDR1 SGDLS, CDR2 YYNGEE. The CDR3 spells CASSVTGDYVQYF. DNA of the CDR3: TGTGCCAGCAGCGTCACAGGTGACTACGTGCAGTACTTC.

This clonotype was observed a few times. With the library built for alpha chains, this beta chain is off target and its frequency is not meaningful. The chain is built from TRBV7-8 and TRBJ2-3; D is undetermined. The germline V gene has CDR1 SGHVS and CDR2 FQNEAQ. The CDR3 is made up of 12 amino acids. V was clipped by 1 base and J by 4 bases, with 3 bases between them. CDR3 residues: CASSLEADTQYF. The CDR3 nucleotides are TGTGCCAGCAGCTTAGAAGCAGATACGCAGTATTTT. Based on the CDR3 plus reference TRBV7-8 and TRBJ2-3, the full variable domain is GAGVSQSPRYKVAKRGQDVALRCDPISGHVSLFWYQQALGQGPEFLTYFQNEAQLDKSGLPSDRFFAERPEGSVSTLKIQRTQQEDSAVYLCASSLEADTQYFGPGTRLTVL.